These 25 T cell receptor beta chains share one sample of origin, sequenced in a study of T cell responses to AZD1222 COVID-19 vaccine. Assay used: immunoSEQ multiplex PCR; TCRdb lists only in-frame clones, some missing. The sample lists roughly 180,000 clones; 85% to 90% were seen once. This material consisted of peripheral blood, taken on day 0 of AZD1222 vaccination. The source is an adult in good health.

The V and J genes are TRBV4-3 and TRBJ1-1; a possible D gene is TRBD1 (5 bases). The germline V and J ends were trimmed by 4 bases and 5 bases, with 14 bases remaining between them. Per germline, CDR1 LGHNA and CDR2 YSLEER. The CDR3 has 14 amino acids. The DNA of the CDR3 is TGCGCCAGCAGCCGCCTCTCTCAGGGAACTGAAGCTTTCTTT. Amino acids: CASSRLSQGTEAFF.

Details on this clone: The germline gene is not matched at one end of the junction; a read error may be the cause. The chain combines TRBV7-7 with TRBJ1-6; no definite D call. This CDR3 comprises 13 residues. Germline assignment: CDR1 SSHAT and CDR2 FNYEAQ (reference sequence). The CDR3 is CASSPGLNSPLHF. The DNA for the CDR3 is TGTGCTAGCAGCCCAGGACTCAATTCACCCCTCCACTTT.

The J gene is TRBJ2-7, the V gene TRBV7-2; D unclear. The V end lost 1 base, the J end lost 4 bases, and 17 bases lay between the germline ends. Per germline, CDR1 SGHTA and CDR2 FQGNSA. This CDR3 contains 16 residues. CDR3 sequence reads: CASSLDIPRVVYEQYF. The CDR3 region has the DNA TGTGCCAGCAGCTTAGACATTCCCCGTGTGGTTTACGAGCAGTACTTC.

This chain links TRBV9 with TRBJ2-1; D not certain. V was cut by 0 bases and J by 4 bases, with 8 bases left in between. The V gene's germline CDR1 is SGDLS and CDR2 YYNGEE. This CDR3 is built from 14 residues. The DNA for the CDR3 is TGTGCCAGCAGCGTAGAGCCTAGGTACAATGAGCAGTTCTTC. This codes for CASSVEPRYNEQFF. The complete variable domain, with remaining parts taken from reference TRBV9 and TRBJ2-1, reads DSGVTQTPKHLITATGQRVTLRCSPRSGDLSVYWYQQSLDQGLQFLIQYYNGEERAKGNILERFSAQQFPDLHSELNLSSLELGDSALYFCASSVEPRYNEQFFGPGTRLTVL.

The V call is TRBV13, the J call TRBJ2-1; D possibly corresponds to TRBD2 (5 bases). This CDR3 comprises 17 residues. Germline values: CDR1 PRHDT, CDR2 FYEKMQ (reference sequence). The V and J ends lost 3 bases and 7 bases respectively, with 22 bases between them. The CDR3 sequence is CASSFLSAGESVNEQFF. Written as DNA, the CDR3 is TGTGCCAGCAGCTTTCTTAGTGCGGGTGAGTCAGTAAATGAGCAGTTCTTC. Filled out from reference TRBV13 and TRBJ2-1, the complete variable domain reads AAGVIQSPRHLIKEKRETATLKCYPIPRHDTVYWYQQGPGQDPQFLISFYEKMQSDKGSIPDRFSAQQFSDYHSELNMSSLELGDSALYFCASSFLSAGESVNEQFFGPGTRLTVL.

The rearrangement links TRBV27 to TRBJ2-1, with TRBD1 matching over 7 bases. The CDR3 covers 16 residues. V dropped 3 bases and J dropped 6; count of bases not matched to a gene: 11. CDR1 and CDR2 from the germline V gene are MNHEY and SMNVEV (reference sequence). The DNA of the CDR3 is TGTGCCAGCAGTTTTTTAGGGACAGAGCTTGGCAATGAGCAGTTCTTC. This sequence encodes CASSFLGTELGNEQFF.

This clone appeared a single time. The chain has TRBV21-1 and TRBJ2-1; TRBD1 is the table's D call, not checked against the DNA. TRBV21-1 is annotated as a pseudogene. This CDR3 region has 16 residues. CDR3 loop: CASAKGQGFTRDEQFF. In nucleotides, the CDR3 is TGTGCCAGCGCTAAGGGACAGGGGTTCACCCGCGATGAGCAGTTCTTC.

This sequence joins TRBV19 and TRBJ1-5, with D perhaps TRBD1 (6 bases). The CDR3 runs to 15 residues. The V gene lost 2 bases and the J gene lost 1 base, with 9 bases spanning the gap. The germline gives CDR1 LNHDA, CDR2 SQIVND (reference sequence). CDR3 region: CASSITGISNQPQHF. In nucleotides, the CDR3 is TGTGCCAGTAGTATAACAGGGATCAGCAATCAGCCCCAGCATTTT.

The genes are TRBV7-9 and TRBJ2-5; D remains unclear. CDR3 length: 15 residues. CDR1 and CDR2 (germline): SEHNR, FQNEAQ (reference sequence). Deletions cut 1 base from V and 5 bases from J, with 14 bases between. The CDR3 is CASSLDGPVRETQYF. The CDR3 bases are TGTGCCAGCAGCTTAGATGGTCCAGTAAGGGAGACCCAGTACTTC.

The chain joins TRBV21-1 to TRBJ2-3; no DNA check was done on the table's D call, TRBD1. TRBV21-1 is flagged as a pseudogene. CDR3 length: 17 residues. In DNA form, the CDR3 reads TGTGCCAGCAGCTTTCCCCTCACAGTCTCTAGCACAGATACGCAGTATTTT. Translated: CASSFPLTVSSTDTQYF.

This chain links TRBV4-2 with TRBJ2-7; D is perhaps TRBD1 (5 bases). This CDR3 is 16 amino acids long. Germline CDR1 reads LGHNA; CDR2 reads YNFKEQ. V lost 1 base, J lost 6 bases, and 19 bases lay in between. Here the CDR3 DNA reads TGTGCCAGCAGCCAAGTATCCGGGCAGGGAAACCCCGAGCAGTACTTC. It specifies CASSQVSGQGNPEQYF.

This sequence joins TRBV28 and TRBJ2-2, with unresolved D. The CDR3 consists of 12 residues. Trimming left V 2 bases short and J 6 bases short, with 4 bases between. Germline V CDR1 and CDR2: MDHEN, SYDVKM. The CDR3 loop reads CASSLISGELFF. The CDR3 coding sequence is TGTGCCAGCAGTTTAATATCCGGGGAGCTGTTTTTT.

This sequence joins TRBV7-9 and TRBJ1-2; D is ambiguous. The germline V and J ends were trimmed by 2 bases and 1 base, with 5 bases remaining between them. The CDR3 extends over 13 amino acids. Germline values: CDR1 SEHNR, CDR2 FQNEAQ (reference sequence). The CDR3 loop reads CASSLRSNYGYTF. The CDR3 DNA reads TGTGCCAGCAGCTTAAGAAGTAACTATGGCTACACCTTC.

This chain joins TRBV20-1 and TRBJ2-1; 8 bases map to TRBD2. Germline V gene sequence: CDR1 DFQATT, CDR2 SNEGSKA (reference sequence). This CDR3 is built from 14 residues. J was trimmed by 8 bases and V by 3 bases; bases with no gene match: 9. The CDR3 DNA reads TGCAGTGCTAGTATGTCGGGGGGGCCATATGAGCAGTTCTTC. Protein product: CSASMSGGPYEQFF.

V and J are TRBV6-6 and TRBJ2-7, with D tentatively TRBD1 (6 bases). V gave up 6 bases and J gave up 4 bases, with 13 bases separating them. Per the germline V gene, CDR1 is MNHNY and CDR2 is SVGAGI (reference sequence). This CDR3 spans 13 amino acids. The CDR3 is CASRKGQFYEQYF. The CDR3 region has the DNA TGTGCCAGCAGGAAAGGACAGTTTTACGAGCAGTACTTC.

This clone was counted a few times. The chain links TRBV23-1 to TRBJ2-3; D might be TRBD2 (6 bases). TRBV23-1 is assigned to the ORF class and has an uncertain function. The CDR3 loop spans 14 amino acids. The V gene lost 6 bases and the J gene lost 2 bases, with 12 bases spanning the gap. The CDR3 coding sequence is TGCGCCAGCAGCTTAGCGGTAAACACAGATACGCAGTATTTT. Amino acids: CASSLAVNTDTQYF.

The chain has TRBV7-9 and TRBJ1-5; D remains unclear. The CDR3 is 15 residues long. Trimming removed 5 bases at V and 2 bases at J, with 13 bases between. Germline loops: CDR1 SEHNR, CDR2 FQNEAQ (reference sequence). The CDR3, as DNA: TGTGCCAGCAGCCCAAGTCGGGGAGGCAATCAGCCCCAGCATTTT. Protein product: CASSPSRGGNQPQHF.

The chain couples TRBV5-1 to TRBJ2-5, with 7 nucleotides matching TRBD1. This CDR3 is built from 14 residues. V lost 0 bases, J lost 4 bases, and 3 bases stayed unmatched. Germline V gene sequence: CDR1 SGHRS, CDR2 YFSETQ. The CDR3 DNA follows: TGCGCCAGCAGCTTGGCGACAGGGCCAGAGACCCAGTACTTC. Translation gives CASSLATGPETQYF. Full variable domain (outside the CDR3, taken from reference TRBV5-1 and TRBJ2-5): KAGVTQTPRYLIKTRGQQVTLSCSPISGHRSVSWYQQTPGQGLQFLFEYFSETQRNKGNFPGRFSGRQFSNSRSEMNVSTLELGDSALYLCASSLATGPETQYFGPGTRLLVL.

The chain recombines TRBV2 with TRBJ2-2; D ambiguous. V was pared by 2 bases and J by 6 bases, with 7 bases between. CDR3 length: 13 amino acids. The germline V gene encodes CDR1 SNHLY and CDR2 FYNNEI. The CDR3 nucleotides are TGTGCCAGCAGTGAACCCGGGCCCGGGGAGCTGTTTTTT. This gives the protein CASSEPGPGELFF.

This chain connects TRBV6-1 to TRBJ1-2; D is ambiguous. From germline, CDR1 is MNHNS and CDR2 SASEGT. This CDR3 region has 15 residues. V dropped 3 bases and J dropped 2 bases, with 13 bases sitting between them. In DNA, the CDR3 is TGTGCCAGCAGTGATCTCTGGGAGACGAACTATGGCTACACCTTC. Its protein product is CASSDLWETNYGYTF.

The chain links TRBV28 to TRBJ1-6, with D possibly being TRBD1 (6 bases). Germline CDR1 and CDR2: MDHEN and SYDVKM. V was shortened by 4 bases and J by 5 bases, with 12 bases between the two germline ends. CDR3 length: 15 residues. Written as DNA, the CDR3 is TGTGCCAGCAGTTCCAGGGGTGCCAATAATTCACCCCTCCACTTT. Amino acids: CASSSRGANNSPLHF.

DNA for the CDR3: TGTGCCAGCAGCTTAGGGGCAGTGGTTTCACCCCTCCACTTT. It specifies CASSLGAVVSPLHF. The chain is built from TRBV7-2 and TRBJ1-6; D gene uncertain. The germline V and J ends were trimmed by 1 base and 9 bases, with 10 bases remaining between them. The CDR3 length is 14 residues. Germline V gene data show CDR1 as SGHTA and CDR2 as FQGNSA.

The V gene is TRBV4-1, the J gene TRBJ1-1, with TRBD1 as a possible D gene (5 bases). V lost 4 bases, J lost 6 bases, and 12 bases lay in between. Germline V gives CDR1 MGHRA, CDR2 YSYEKL. CDR3 length: 13 residues. In nucleotides, the CDR3 is TGCGCCAGCAGCCTGTCAGGGAGTTCTGAAGCTTTCTTT. Translated, it gives CASSLSGSSEAFF.

This chain links TRBV6-2 or TRBV6-3 with TRBJ2-4, with D tentatively TRBD1 or TRBD2 (6 bases each). This CDR3 region has 13 residues. CDR1 is MNHEY and CDR2 is SVGEGT in the germline V gene. V lost 5 bases and J lost 8, with 13 bases in between. The CDR3 sequence is CASSTGEGDIQYF. In DNA form, the CDR3 reads TGTGCCAGCAGTACGGGAGAGGGGGACATTCAGTACTTC.

The V gene is TRBV7-9, the J gene TRBJ1-1, with D perhaps TRBD1 (6 bases). Germline V CDR1 and CDR2: SEHNR, FQNEAQ (reference sequence). CDR3 size: 14 residues. Trimming removed 6 bases at V and 2 bases at J, with 13 bases between. The CDR3 spells CASSWGAGNTEAFF. CDR3 in DNA: TGTGCCAGCAGTTGGGGGGCAGGAAACACTGAAGCTTTCTTT.